A selection of T cell receptor beta chains follows, all from one sample in a study of blood T cells in healthy people across ages. TCRdb fed the 5' RACE reads into MiXCR, producing one record per CDR3 protein. The sample records about 1.4 million distinct CDR3 sequences, approximately 59% being singletons. Sequenced material: blood. The receptors shown here come from a man aged 18-30 years in good health. Both conserved end residues are part of each CDR3. A D gene is named only where the DNA matches it firmly. Clone size is not always given. Where it is, it says once, few, many or a class for expanded clones.

V gene: TRBV4-2
clone size: NA
J gene: TRBJ2-1
D gene: TRBD2
CDR3 DNA: TGTGCCAGCAGCCGGAGACTAGCGGGAGTATACAATGAGCAGTTCTTC
CDR3 protein: CASSRRLAGVYNEQFF

V gene: TRBV5-1
clone size: NA
J gene: TRBJ2-7
D gene: NA
CDR3 DNA: TGCGCCAGCAGCCGGATCAGCTCCTACGAGCAGTACTTC
CDR3 protein: CASSRISSYEQYF

V gene: TRBV25-1
clone size: NA
J gene: TRBJ1-1
D gene: NA
CDR3 DNA: TGTGCCAGCAGTGTTGGGGCGTACACTGAAGCTTTCTTT
CDR3 protein: CASSVGAYTEAFF

V gene: TRBV3-1
clone size: NA
J gene: TRBJ1-6
D gene: NA
CDR3 DNA: TGTGCCAGCAGCCAAGGCGGGGTCGGGGAATCACCCCTCCACTTT
CDR3 protein: CASSQGGVGESPLHF

V gene: TRBV6-5
clone size: NA
J gene: TRBJ1-2
D gene: NA
CDR3 DNA: TGTGCCAGCAGTTACAGGGGACTCATGTATGGCTACACCTTC
CDR3 protein: CASSYRGLMYGYTF

V gene: TRBV6-2/TRBV6-3
clone size: NA
J gene: TRBJ1-5
D gene: NA
CDR3 DNA: TGTGCCAGCAGTTACACCCAAGGGGGGGGAGGCAATCAGCCCCAGCATTTT
CDR3 protein: CASSYTQGGGGNQPQHF

V gene: TRBV6-1
clone size: NA
J gene: TRBJ1-6
D gene: TRBD1
CDR3 DNA: TGTGCCAGCTGGGTTACAGGGGGCAATTCACCCCTCCACTTT
CDR3 protein: CASWVTGGNSPLHF

V gene: TRBV20-1
clone size: NA
J gene: TRBJ1-4
D gene: NA
CDR3 DNA: TGCAGTGCTAGAGATAACCTGCGGCAGGGAGGTGAAAAACTGTTTTTT
CDR3 protein: CSARDNLRQGGEKLFF

V gene: TRBV5-1
clone size: NA
J gene: TRBJ2-1
D gene: NA
CDR3 DNA: TGCGCCAGCAAGCAAGGGGGTGAGCAGTTCTTC
CDR3 protein: CASKQGGEQFF

V gene: TRBV11-3
clone size: once
J gene: TRBJ2-3
D gene: TRBD1
CDR3 DNA: TGTGCCAGCAGCCCTTCACGGGACAGGGAGACAGATACGCAGTATTTT
CDR3 protein: CASSPSRDRETDTQYF

V gene: TRBV6-6
clone size: NA
J gene: TRBJ2-5
D gene: TRBD1
CDR3 DNA: TGTGCCAGCAGTACTGGGGACAGGGGGTTCCAAGAGACCCAGTACTTC
CDR3 protein: CASSTGDRGFQETQYF

V gene: TRBV25-1
clone size: NA
J gene: TRBJ1-2
D gene: NA
CDR3 DNA: TGTGCCAGCAGTGAAGAACGGCTCTATGGCTACACCTTC
CDR3 protein: CASSEERLYGYTF

V gene: TRBV6-2/TRBV6-3
clone size: NA
J gene: TRBJ1-2
D gene: NA
CDR3 DNA: TGTGCCAGCAGTTACTCGATGCCGGGACTAGGGCATTATGGCTACACCTTC
CDR3 protein: CASSYSMPGLGHYGYTF

V gene: TRBV20-1
clone size: NA
J gene: TRBJ2-5
D gene: TRBD1
CDR3 DNA: TGCAGTGCTCCAGGGGGCGGGCAAGAGACCCAGTACTTC
CDR3 protein: CSAPGGGQETQYF

V gene: TRBV3-1
clone size: NA
J gene: TRBJ2-2
D gene: NA
CDR3 DNA: TGTGCCAGCAGCCAGCCCGATCCGGGGGAGCTGTTTTTT
CDR3 protein: CASSQPDPGELFF

V gene: TRBV6-5
clone size: NA
J gene: TRBJ2-2
D gene: TRBD1
CDR3 DNA: TGTGCCAGCAGGGCCGGGACAGGACCGGGCGTGGAGCTGTTTTTT
CDR3 protein: CASRAGTGPGVELFF

V gene: TRBV11-2
clone size: NA
J gene: TRBJ2-7
D gene: NA
CDR3 DNA: TGTGCCAGCAGCTTAGAAGTGGGGGCCTCCTACGAGCAGTACTTC
CDR3 protein: CASSLEVGASYEQYF

V gene: TRBV4-2
clone size: NA
J gene: TRBJ2-7
D gene: TRBD2
CDR3 DNA: TGTGCCAGCAGCCACGGGACTAGGGAAGGAGGGCAGTACTTC
CDR3 protein: CASSHGTREGGQYF

V gene: TRBV4-3
clone size: NA
J gene: TRBJ1-2
D gene: NA
CDR3 DNA: TGCGCCAGCAGCCAGGATAGACTAGGCGGGGGAGCCTATGGCTACACCTTC
CDR3 protein: CASSQDRLGGGAYGYTF

V gene: TRBV20-1
clone size: NA
J gene: TRBJ2-5
D gene: NA
CDR3 DNA: TGCAGTGCTCCTGGATGGGCAAGCCAAGAGACCCAGTACTTC
CDR3 protein: CSAPGWASQETQYF

V gene: TRBV10-2
clone size: NA
J gene: TRBJ2-3
D gene: NA
CDR3 DNA: TGCGCCAGCAGTGATGGGGGATTTGAACGCACAGATACGCAGTATTTT
CDR3 protein: CASSDGGFERTDTQYF

V gene: TRBV7-6
clone size: NA
J gene: TRBJ2-3
D gene: NA
CDR3 DNA: TGTGCCAGCGGGATGCTCAATCCAGATACGCAGTATTTT
CDR3 protein: CASGMLNPDTQYF

V gene: TRBV28
clone size: NA
J gene: TRBJ2-1
D gene: NA
CDR3 DNA: TGTGCCAGCAGCCGACGCCACAATGAGCAGTTCTTC
CDR3 protein: CASSRRHNEQFF

V gene: TRBV4-2
clone size: NA
J gene: TRBJ1-3
D gene: NA
CDR3 DNA: TGTGCCAGCAGCCTCAGTTCAACTACTGGAAACACCATATATTTT
CDR3 protein: CASSLSSTTGNTIYF

V gene: TRBV27
clone size: few
J gene: TRBJ1-1
D gene: NA
CDR3 DNA: TGTGCCAGCAGTTCCGCAGCAGGTACTGAAGCTTTCTTT
CDR3 protein: CASSSAAGTEAFF

V gene: TRBV20-1
clone size: few
J gene: TRBJ2-7
D gene: NA
CDR3 DNA: TGCAGTGCTAGACCAGACACCGCCTACGAGCAGTACTTC
CDR3 protein: CSARPDTAYEQYF